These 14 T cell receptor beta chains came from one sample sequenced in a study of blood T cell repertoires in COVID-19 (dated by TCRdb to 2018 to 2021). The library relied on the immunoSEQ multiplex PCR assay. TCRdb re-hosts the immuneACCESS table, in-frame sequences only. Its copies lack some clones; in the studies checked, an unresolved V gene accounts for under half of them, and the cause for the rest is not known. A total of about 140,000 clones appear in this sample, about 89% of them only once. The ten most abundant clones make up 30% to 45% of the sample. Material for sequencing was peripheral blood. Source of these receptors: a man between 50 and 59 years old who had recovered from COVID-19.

As DNA, the CDR3 is TGTGCCAGCAGGATCCGGGACAGGGGGAGCGGAAACACCATATATTTT. Translation gives CASRIRDRGSGNTIYF. This rearrangement joins TRBV2 to TRBJ1-3; 11 bases are a match to TRBD1. The ends lost 6 bases at V and 4 bases at J; junction bases unmatched: 8. Germline V gene sequence: CDR1 SNHLY, CDR2 FYNNEI. The CDR3 loop spans 16 amino acids.

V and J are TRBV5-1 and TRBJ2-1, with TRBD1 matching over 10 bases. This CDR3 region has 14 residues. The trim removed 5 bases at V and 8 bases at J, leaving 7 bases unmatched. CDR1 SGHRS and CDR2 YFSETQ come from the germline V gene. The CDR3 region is CASRRQGAFDEQFF. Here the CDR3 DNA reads TGCGCCAGCAGACGACAGGGGGCGTTTGATGAGCAGTTCTTC.

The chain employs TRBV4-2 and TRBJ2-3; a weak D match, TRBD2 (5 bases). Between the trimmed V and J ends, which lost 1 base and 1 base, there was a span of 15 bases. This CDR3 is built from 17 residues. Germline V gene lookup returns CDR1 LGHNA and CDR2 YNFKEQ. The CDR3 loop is CASSQASSLSGTDTQYF. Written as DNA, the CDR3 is TGTGCCAGCAGCCAAGCCTCTAGCCTTTCGGGCACAGATACGCAGTATTTT.

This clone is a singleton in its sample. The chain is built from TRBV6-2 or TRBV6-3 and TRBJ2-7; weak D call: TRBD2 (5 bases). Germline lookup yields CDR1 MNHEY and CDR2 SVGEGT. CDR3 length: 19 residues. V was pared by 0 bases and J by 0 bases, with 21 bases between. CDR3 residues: CASSYSMANLAINSYEQYF. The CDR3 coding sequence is TGTGCCAGCAGTTACTCGATGGCTAACCTAGCAATAAACTCCTACGAGCAGTACTTC.

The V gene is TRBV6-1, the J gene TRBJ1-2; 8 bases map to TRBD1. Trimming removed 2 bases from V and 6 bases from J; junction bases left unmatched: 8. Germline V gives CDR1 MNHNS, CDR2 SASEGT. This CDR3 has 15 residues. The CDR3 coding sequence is TGTGCCAGCAGTGAAAGGGCAGGGGGCTGGGATGGCTACACCTTC. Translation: CASSERAGGWDGYTF.

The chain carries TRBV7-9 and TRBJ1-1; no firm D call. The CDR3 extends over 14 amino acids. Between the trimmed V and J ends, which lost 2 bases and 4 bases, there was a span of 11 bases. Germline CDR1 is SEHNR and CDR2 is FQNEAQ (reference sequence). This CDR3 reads CASSLSGGSTEAFF. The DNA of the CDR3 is TGTGCCAGCAGCTTATCCGGAGGTAGCACTGAAGCTTTCTTT.

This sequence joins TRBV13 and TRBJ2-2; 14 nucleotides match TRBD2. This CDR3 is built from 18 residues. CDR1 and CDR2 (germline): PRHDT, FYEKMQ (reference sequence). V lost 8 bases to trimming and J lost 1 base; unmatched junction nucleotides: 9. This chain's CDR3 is CASGLAGGGDLNTGELFF. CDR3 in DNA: TGTGCCAGCGGACTAGCGGGGGGAGGGGATTTGAACACCGGGGAGCTGTTTTTT.

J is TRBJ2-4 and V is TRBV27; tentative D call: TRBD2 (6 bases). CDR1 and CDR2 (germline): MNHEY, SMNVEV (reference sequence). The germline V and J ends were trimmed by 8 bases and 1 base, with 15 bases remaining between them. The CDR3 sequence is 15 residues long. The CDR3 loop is CASAIIGGAKNIQYF. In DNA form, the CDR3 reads TGTGCCAGCGCTATAATTGGGGGGGCCAAAAACATTCAGTACTTC.

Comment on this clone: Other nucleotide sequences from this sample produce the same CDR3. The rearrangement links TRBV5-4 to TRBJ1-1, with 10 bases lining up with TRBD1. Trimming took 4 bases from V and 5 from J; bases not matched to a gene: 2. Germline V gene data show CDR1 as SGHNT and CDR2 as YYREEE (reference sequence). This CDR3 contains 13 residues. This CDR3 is CASSRDRGTEAFF. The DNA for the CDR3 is TGTGCCAGCAGCCGGGACAGGGGAACTGAAGCTTTCTTT.

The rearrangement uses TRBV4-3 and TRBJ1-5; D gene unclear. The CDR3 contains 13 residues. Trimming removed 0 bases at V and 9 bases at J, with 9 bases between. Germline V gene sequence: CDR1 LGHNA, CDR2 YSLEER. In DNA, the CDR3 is TGCGCCAGCAGCCAAGATCGTGGAGCGCCCCAGCATTTT. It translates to CASSQDRGAPQHF.

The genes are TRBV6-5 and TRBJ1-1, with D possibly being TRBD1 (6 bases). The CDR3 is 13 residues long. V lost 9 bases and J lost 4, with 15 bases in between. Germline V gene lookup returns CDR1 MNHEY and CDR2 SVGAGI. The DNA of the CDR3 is TGTGCCAGTAACTTACAGGGATCCACTGAAGCTTTCTTT. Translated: CASNLQGSTEAFF.

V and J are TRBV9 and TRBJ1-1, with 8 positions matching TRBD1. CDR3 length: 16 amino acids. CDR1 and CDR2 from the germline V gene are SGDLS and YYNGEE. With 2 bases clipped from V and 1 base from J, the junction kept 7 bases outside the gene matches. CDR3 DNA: TGTGCCAGCAGCGTGGGTATAGGACAGGGGAACACTGAAGCTTTCTTT. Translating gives CASSVGIGQGNTEAFF. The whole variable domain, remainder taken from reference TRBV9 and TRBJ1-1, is DSGVTQTPKHLITATGQRVTLRCSPRSGDLSVYWYQQSLDQGLQFLIQYYNGEERAKGNILERFSAQQFPDLHSELNLSSLELGDSALYFCASSVGIGQGNTEAFFGQGTRLTVV.

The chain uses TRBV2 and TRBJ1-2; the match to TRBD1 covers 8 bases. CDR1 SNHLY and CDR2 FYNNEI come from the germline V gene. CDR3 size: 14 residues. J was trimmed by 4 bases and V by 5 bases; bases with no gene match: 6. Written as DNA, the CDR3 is TGTGCCAGCAGTAACGACAGGGGAGGCTATGGCTACACCTTC. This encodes CASSNDRGGYGYTF.

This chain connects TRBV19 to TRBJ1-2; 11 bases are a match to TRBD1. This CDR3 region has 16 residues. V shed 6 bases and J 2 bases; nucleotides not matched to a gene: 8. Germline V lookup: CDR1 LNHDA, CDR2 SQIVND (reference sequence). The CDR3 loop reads CASSPRTGGANYGYTF. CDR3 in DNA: TGTGCCAGTAGCCCCCGGACAGGGGGCGCAAACTATGGCTACACCTTC.